The next 24 T cell receptor beta chains were all read from a single sample in a study of early T cells in non-severe SARS-CoV-2 infection. One entry per CDR3 protein, called by TCRdb with MiXCR from the 5' RACE reads. Among tens of thousands of distinct CDR3 sequences listed, 9.5% to 15% were seen once. Sequenced here: whole blood, sampled at baseline. Receptor source: an adult who was a healthcare worker with PCR-confirmed SARS-CoV-2 infection or an uninfected control (not recorded which).

This clonotype has more than one count but fewer than ten. The CDR3 is CASSVGQTSNQPQHF. The DNA of the CDR3 is TGTGCCAGCAGTGTCGGTCAGACGAGCAATCAGCCCCAGCATTTT. The V and J genes are TRBV2 and TRBJ1-5, with unresolved D. The V gene lost 4 bases and the J gene lost 1 base, with 11 bases spanning the gap. The CDR3 spans 15 residues. Germline loops: CDR1 SNHLY, CDR2 FYNNEI.

A single count supports this clonotype. The rearrangement uses TRBV12-3 or TRBV12-4 and TRBJ2-3; weak D call: TRBD1 (6 bases). The CDR3 loop spans 16 amino acids. V lost 8 bases and J 4 bases, leaving 22 bases between the germline ends. The CDR3 DNA follows: TGTGCCAGCCTGGATCCTAGGGGGATGCGACCAGATACGCAGTATTTT. Its translation is CASLDPRGMRPDTQYF.

This clonotype was detected a few times. This chain joins TRBV3-1 and TRBJ2-5; D could derive from TRBD1 or TRBD2 (5 bases each). The CDR3 loop spans 15 amino acids. Trimming cost V 4 bases and J 2 bases, with 14 bases left between them. Germline CDR1 and CDR2: LGHDT and YNNKEL (reference sequence). CDR3 DNA: TGTGCCAGCAGCCGACCCGTGGGACCACAAGAGACCCAGTACTTC. This gives the protein CASSRPVGPQETQYF.

This clonotype was counted between two and nine times. The rearrangement uses TRBV5-4 and TRBJ2-1; D is uncertain. The germline CDR1 and CDR2 sequences are SGHNT and YYREEE (reference sequence). The V end lost 2 bases, the J end lost 7 bases, and 19 bases lay between the germline ends. CDR3 length: 16 amino acids. The CDR3 DNA reads as TGTGCCAGCAGCTTACGGAAACTGGGCTTGGGGAATGAGCAGTTCTTC. Translation gives CASSLRKLGLGNEQFF.

This clonotype was picked up a small number of times. The rearrangement uses TRBV10-3 and TRBJ2-7; 7 nucleotides agree with TRBD1. Germline V lookup: CDR1 ENHRY, CDR2 SYGVKD. V lost 6 bases, J lost 5 bases, and 10 bases stayed unmatched. This CDR3 is built from 14 residues. The CDR3 reads CAIRGDRDGDEQYF. CDR3 nucleotides: TGTGCCATCAGGGGAGACAGGGATGGCGACGAGCAGTACTTC.

In this sample, this clonotype turned up a few times. The chain recombines TRBV6-5 with TRBJ1-1, with TRBD1 matching 8 bases. Trimming cost V 6 bases and J 3 bases; bases outside gene matches: 0. Per the germline V gene, CDR1 is MNHEY and CDR2 is SVGAGI. This CDR3 comprises 12 residues. Here the CDR3 DNA reads TGTGCCAGCAGGACAGGGGACACTGAAGCTTTCTTT. Its protein is CASRTGDTEAFF.

The table lists this clonotype with a few counts. The CDR3: CASSPGGGQETQYF. For the CDR3, the DNA is TGTGCCAGCTCTCCAGGGGGGGGTCAAGAGACCCAGTACTTC. The J gene is TRBJ2-5, the V gene TRBV6-1; D may correspond to TRBD1 or TRBD2 (7 bases each). There are 14 residues in the CDR3. The germline gives CDR1 MNHNS, CDR2 SASEGT. V lost 8 bases and J lost 2, with 15 bases in between.

The V call is TRBV5-1, the J call TRBJ2-1; the D gene is possibly TRBD1 (6 bases). V lost 5 bases and J 10 bases, leaving 13 bases between the germline ends. The CDR3 is 12 amino acids. CDR1 is SGHRS and CDR2 is YFSETQ in the germline V gene. In DNA form, the CDR3 reads TGCGCCAGCAGACCCAGGGGTGGAGAGCAGTTCTTC. This translates into CASRPRGGEQFF.

This clonotype was detected ten times or more. The chain is built from TRBV29-1 and TRBJ1-1, with a tentative D call TRBD1 (5 bases). The length of the CDR3 is 14 residues. The germline V gene has CDR1 SQVTM and CDR2 ANQGSEA. V was cut by 6 bases and J by 3 bases, with 17 bases left in between. The DNA for the CDR3 is TGCAGCGTGGGATTAGGGGTAGGATACACTGAAGCTTTCTTT. Its protein is CSVGLGVGYTEAFF.

This clonotype was seen a handful of times. The gene calls are TRBV5-5 and TRBJ2-7, with D uncertain. Trimming stripped 5 bases from V and 1 base from J, with 13 bases between. CDR3 size: 14 residues. CDR1 is SGHKS, CDR2 YYEKEE, per germline (reference sequence). DNA of the CDR3: TGTGCCAGCAGACCAGATGCCCTATCCTACGAGCAGTACTTC. Amino acids: CASRPDALSYEQYF. The entire variable domain, with the rest obtained from reference TRBV5-5 and TRBJ2-7, is as follows: DAGVTQSPTHLIKTRGQQVTLRCSPISGHKSVSWYQQVLGQGPQFIFQYYEKEERGRGNFPDRFSARQFPNYSSELNVNALLLGDSALYLCASRPDALSYEQYFGPGTRLTVT.

In this sample, this clonotype turned up a few times. This chain joins TRBV11-2 and TRBJ2-7, with 10 bases aligning to TRBD1. Looked up from germline, CDR1 is SGHAT and CDR2 is FQNNGV. V gave up 2 bases and J gave up 0 bases; unmatched junction bases: 7. The CDR3 is 17 amino acids. CDR3 DNA: TGTGCCAGCAGCTTAAAGGACAGGGGGAAGCCCTCCTACGAGCAGTACTTC. It yields the protein CASSLKDRGKPSYEQYF.

V gene TRBV6-2 or TRBV6-3 combines with J gene TRBJ2-5, with no clear D. The length of the CDR3 is 14 residues. Trimming shortened V by 3 bases and J by 2 bases, and 10 bases separated the two germline ends. Germline V gene sequence: CDR1 MNHEY, CDR2 SVGEGT. The CDR3: CASSYLARQETQYF. The CDR3 DNA reads TGTGCCAGCAGTTATTTGGCACGACAAGAGACCCAGTACTTC.

A few counts support this clonotype. The chain is built from TRBV7-8 and TRBJ2-3, with 14 bases identical to TRBD2. V lost 4 bases and J lost 2; bases outside the gene matches: 5. The CDR3 sequence is 17 residues long. Germline V CDR1 and CDR2: SGHVS, FQNEAQ. CDR3 residues: CASSSRLAGGDTDTQYF. CDR3 bases: TGTGCCAGCAGCTCGAGACTAGCGGGGGGGGACACAGATACGCAGTATTTT.

The chain is built from TRBV11-3 and TRBJ2-2; perhaps D is TRBD1 or TRBD2 (5 bases each). Deletions cut 5 bases from V and 1 base from J, with 11 bases between. Germline loops: CDR1 SGHNT, CDR2 YENEEA. This CDR3 region has 15 residues. The CDR3 region has the DNA TGTGCCAGCAGCCCGGGGCAGTGGAACACCGGGGAGCTGTTTTTT. This encodes CASSPGQWNTGELFF.

This clonotype was picked up many times. The genes are TRBV7-9 and TRBJ1-1; D is undetermined. Germline CDR1 reads SEHNR; CDR2 reads FQNEAQ (reference sequence). V was trimmed by 5 bases and J by 5 bases, leaving 9 bases between them. The CDR3 is 12 amino acids. This CDR3 reads CASSPLETEAFF. The CDR3, as DNA: TGTGCCAGCAGCCCCCTTGAGACTGAAGCTTTCTTT.

Many counts were recorded for this clonotype. The rearrangement links TRBV15 to TRBJ2-2; 7 nucleotides align to TRBD2. The CDR3 runs 17 residues. Germline trimming cut 3 bases from V and 0 bases from J; bases unmatched to any gene: 7. In germline, CDR1 is LNHNV, CDR2 YYDKDF (reference sequence). CDR3 loop: CATSSEAGLSNTGELFF. DNA for the CDR3: TGTGCCACCAGCAGTGAAGCGGGGCTATCGAACACCGGGGAGCTGTTTTTT. The entire variable domain, with the rest obtained from reference TRBV15 and TRBJ2-2, is as follows: DAMVIQNPRYQVTQFGKPVTLSCSQTLNHNVMYWYQQKSSQAPKLLFHYYDKDFNNEADTPDNFQSRRPNTSFCFLDIRSPGLGDTAMYLCATSSEAGLSNTGELFFGEGSRLTVL.

This clonotype has just a few counts. The rearrangement uses TRBV7-6 and TRBJ2-3; D unclear. Germline V CDR1 and CDR2: SGHVS, FNYEAQ. This CDR3 region has 14 residues. The V and J ends lost 3 bases and 2 bases respectively, with 9 bases between them. CDR3 in DNA: TGTGCCAGCAGCTTCGGGCAGCCCACAGATACGCAGTATTTT. Translating gives CASSFGQPTDTQYF.

The V gene is TRBV27, the J gene TRBJ1-6, with D unresolved. Trimming removed 7 bases at V and 0 bases at J, with 7 bases between. The CDR3 runs 14 residues. Germline CDR1 and CDR2: MNHEY and SMNVEV (reference sequence). The CDR3 spells CASTYSSYNSPLHF. The CDR3 region has the DNA TGTGCCAGCACTTACAGCTCCTATAATTCACCCCTCCACTTT.

V gene TRBV7-9 combines with J gene TRBJ1-2, with D unclear. The CDR3 sequence is 15 residues long. CDR1 is SEHNR, CDR2 FQNEAQ, per germline (reference sequence). V was cut by 3 bases and J by 4 bases, with 15 bases left in between. The CDR3 loop reads CASSFFGQAPYGYTF. The CDR3 region has the DNA TGTGCCAGCAGCTTTTTCGGGCAGGCTCCCTATGGCTACACCTTC.

This clonotype was picked up a small number of times. The rearrangement joins TRBV28 to TRBJ1-6; D might be TRBD1 (5 bases). The germline V and J ends were trimmed by 3 bases and 9 bases, with 15 bases remaining between them. CDR3 size: 15 residues. Germline CDR1 reads MDHEN; CDR2 reads SYDVKM. Here the CDR3 reads CASSFEGRVVSPLHF. The CDR3 coding sequence is TGTGCCAGCAGTTTTGAGGGCAGGGTGGTTTCACCCCTCCACTTT.

V is TRBV5-1 and J is TRBJ2-7; TRBD1 might be the D (5 bases). This CDR3 is built from 13 residues. Germline V gene data show CDR1 as SGHRS and CDR2 as YFSETQ. V was trimmed by 2 bases and J by 3 bases, leaving 9 bases between them. CDR3 in DNA: TGCGCCAGCAGCTTCTCCCAGGGCTACGAGCAGTACTTC. Its translation: CASSFSQGYEQYF.

This clonotype was counted between two and nine times. This chain uses TRBV2 with TRBJ1-3; D not certain. The CDR3 contains 13 residues. The germline V gene encodes CDR1 SNHLY and CDR2 FYNNEI. V gave up 6 bases and J gave up 4 bases, with 10 bases separating them. Here the CDR3 reads CASRDDSGNTIYF. As DNA, the CDR3 is TGTGCCAGCAGGGACGATTCGGGAAACACCATATATTTT.

This clonotype was seen a few times. J is TRBJ2-3 and V is TRBV11-2; D might be TRBD2 (5 bases). The CDR3 has 13 residues. With 1 base removed from V and 8 bases from J, the gap between germline ends came to 10 bases. The V gene's germline CDR1 is SGHAT and CDR2 FQNNGV. The CDR3 nucleotides are TGTGCCAGCAGCTTAGGGGAGATCAGTACGCAGTATTTT. Protein product: CASSLGEISTQYF.

This sequence joins TRBV20-1 and TRBJ2-2; 7 bases fit TRBD2. The junction had 6 bases not matched to a gene; V was cut back by 6 bases and J by 5 bases. CDR1 and CDR2 (germline): DFQATT, SNEGSKA (reference sequence). This CDR3 is built from 13 residues. The CDR3 loop reads CSAVGGGTGELFF. The DNA for the CDR3 is TGCAGTGCAGTGGGCGGGGGAACCGGGGAGCTGTTTTTT.